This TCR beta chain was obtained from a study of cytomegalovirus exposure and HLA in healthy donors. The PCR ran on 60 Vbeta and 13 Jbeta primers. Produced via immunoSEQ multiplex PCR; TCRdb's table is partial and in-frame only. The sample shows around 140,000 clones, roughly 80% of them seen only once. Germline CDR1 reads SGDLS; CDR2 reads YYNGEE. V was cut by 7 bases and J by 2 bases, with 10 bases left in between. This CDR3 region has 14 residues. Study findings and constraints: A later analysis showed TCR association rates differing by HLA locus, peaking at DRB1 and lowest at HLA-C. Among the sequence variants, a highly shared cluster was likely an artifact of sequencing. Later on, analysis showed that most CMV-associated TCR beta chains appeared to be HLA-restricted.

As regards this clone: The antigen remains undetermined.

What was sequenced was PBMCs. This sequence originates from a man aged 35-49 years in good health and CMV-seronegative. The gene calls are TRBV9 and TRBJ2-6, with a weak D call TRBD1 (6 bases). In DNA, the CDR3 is TGTGCCAGCGGACAGTACCCTGGGGCCAACGTCCTGACTTTC. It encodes CASGQYPGANVLTF.